This TCR beta chain was observed in a study of Graves' ophthalmopathy and Graves' hyperthyroidism. CDR1 MNHEY and CDR2 SMNVEV come from the germline V gene (reference sequence). The CDR3 has 13 amino acids. Trimming removed 6 bases from V and 4 bases from J, with 12 bases in between. RNA transcripts yielded amplified TCR beta CDR3 regions. First-round RT-PCR with HTBI primers preceded a second-round multiplex PCR. TCRdb used MiXCR to reprocess the multiplex PCR reads, holding one entry per CDR3 protein. The data show approximately 330,000 distinct CDR3 sequences, about 17% seen once. This receptor was obtained from an adult man with Graves' ophthalmopathy. J is TRBJ1-2 and V is TRBV27, with a weak D call TRBD1 (5 bases). The sample comprised peripheral blood. The CDR3 is CASRDGGGYGYTF. CDR3 bases: TGTGCCAGCAGGGACGGGGGTGGCTATGGCTACACCTTC.